This T cell receptor beta chain comes out of a study of human T cells and chemical hapten exposure. Study as a whole: Throughout a study of 20 to 25 weeks, patients underwent weekly scalp administration of diphenylcyclopropenone doses.

As to this clonotype: Antigen: not known.

Trimming removed 5 bases at V and 8 bases at J, with 10 bases between. Germline-derived CDR1 and CDR2 are SEHNR and FQNEAQ (reference sequence). The CDR3 runs to 12 residues. TCRdb analysed the RACE reads with MiXCR anew, one entry per CDR3 protein. The sample yields 70,000 to 100,000 distinct CDR3 sequences, 6% to 9% seen once. Study-wide results and caveats: Sensitization with DPC brought no change to TCRs above 1 in 1000 in frequency.

The time point was: patch test 1, 2 weeks after DPC sensitization. Treatment noted: therapeutic diphenylcyclopropenone sensitization with weekly scalp DPC. The donor pool consisted of alopecia patients aged 18 to 70 years, considered suitable for DPC. The sequencing here drew on whole blood, taken in connection with sensitization to the hapten diphenylcyclopropenone (DPC). The clonotype originates from a woman between 25 and 40 years old with alopecia areata. Some clones in this sample may be carry-over from other donors' samples. The chain carries TRBV7-9 and TRBJ2-1; D is possibly TRBD2 (6 bases). The CDR3 coding sequence is TGTGCCAGCAGCCTTATAGCGGATGAGCAGTTCTTC. Residues: CASSLIADEQFF.